This T cell receptor (beta chain) was recovered during a study of blood T cell repertoires in COVID-19. Study background: The United States, Italy and Spain provided the acute and convalescent COVID-19 samples. Sample material is recorded as cDNA or gDNA derived from T cells, B-cell-depleted T cells, or PBMCs.

During active infection, Seattle patients enrolled and were then monitored through disease. Germline CDR1 and CDR2: WNHNN and SYGVQD (reference sequence). The junction had 8 bases not matched to a gene; V was cut back by 2 bases and J by 4 bases. This CDR3 has 16 amino acids. Per the study methods: Reference gene primer amplification gave estimated nucleated cell counts. Sequencing was performed with immunoSEQ multiplex PCR; in TCRdb, only in-frame clones are kept and a portion is missing. Clone size and V and J calls were adopted from that table, with D and trimming inferred from the DNA. The table lists about 170,000 clones, around four fifths of them singletons.

The sequence derives from a woman in her 70s with COVID-19, enrolled during active disease. V gene TRBV10-1 combines with J gene TRBJ2-1, with 7 bases that match TRBD2. The material sequenced was peripheral blood. The CDR3 DNA follows: TGCGCCAGCAGTGAGAGGAGGGAGGGCCCATACAATGAGCAGTTCTTC. Translated: CASSERREGPYNEQFF.